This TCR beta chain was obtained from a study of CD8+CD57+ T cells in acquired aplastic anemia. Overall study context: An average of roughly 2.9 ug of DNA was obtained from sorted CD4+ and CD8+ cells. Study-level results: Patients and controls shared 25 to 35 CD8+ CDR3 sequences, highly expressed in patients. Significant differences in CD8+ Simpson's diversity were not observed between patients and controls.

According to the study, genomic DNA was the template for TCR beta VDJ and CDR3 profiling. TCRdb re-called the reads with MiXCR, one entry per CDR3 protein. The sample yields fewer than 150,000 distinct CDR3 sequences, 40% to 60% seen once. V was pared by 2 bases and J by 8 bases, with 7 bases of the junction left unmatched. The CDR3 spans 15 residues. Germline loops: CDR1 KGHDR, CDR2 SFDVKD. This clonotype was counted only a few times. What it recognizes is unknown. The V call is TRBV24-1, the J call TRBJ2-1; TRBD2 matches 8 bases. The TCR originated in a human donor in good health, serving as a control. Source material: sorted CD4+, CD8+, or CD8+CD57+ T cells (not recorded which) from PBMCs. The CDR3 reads CATSDSDTGGDEQFF. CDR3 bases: TGTGCCACCAGTGATTCGGACACGGGAGGGGATGAGCAGTTCTTC.